This entry concerns a single T cell receptor beta chain. In germline, CDR1 is SGHDT, CDR2 YYEEEE. The CDR3 has 15 residues. The ends were cut back, 4 bases at V and 1 base at J, with 14 bases in the middle. Under the authors' procedure: Amplification with reference gene primers provided the estimates of nucleated cell counts. Some clones are missing from TCRdb's copy, which holds only in-frame ones; the method was immunoSEQ multiplex PCR. The V and J calls and clone size are taken from that table; D and trimming were inferred from the DNA. Of 35,000 to 45,000 clones in the sample, around 84% were seen once. This entry is derived from a study of blood T cell repertoires in COVID-19.

The TCR originated in a man in his sixties or seventies with acute or convalescent COVID-19. J is TRBJ1-1 and V is TRBV5-6; D not resolved. Input material: peripheral blood. DNA of the CDR3: TGTGCCAGCAGCCTTGAGGAAAGATCGAACACTGAAGCTTTCTTT. Protein sequence: CASSLEERSNTEAFF.